This T cell receptor beta chain was profiled in a study of T cell changes during pregnancy in multiple sclerosis. Germline lookup yields CDR1 LNHDA and CDR2 SQIVND (reference sequence). V was trimmed by 6 bases and J by 0 bases, leaving 8 bases between them. The CDR3 spans 13 residues. This clone occurred a few times. The data were produced by immunoSEQ multiplex PCR, yet TCRdb's version contains in-frame clones alone and is incomplete. There are 35,000 to 55,000 clones in the sample; around 89% occur only once, and 1.2% lies in the top ten. This TCR derives from a female donor with multiple sclerosis, enrolled in a pregnancy study. The specimen comprised CD4+ T cells from peripheral blood mononuclear cells, sampled after pregnancy. The rearrangement joins TRBV19 to TRBJ1-2; D is ambiguous. The CDR3 nucleotides read TGTGCCAGTAGCACCGGGGCTAACTATGGCTACACCTTC. The encoded protein is CASSTGANYGYTF.